The 17 T cell receptor beta chains given below trace back to one sample, sequenced in a study of T cell responses to AZD1222 COVID-19 vaccine. The data were produced by immunoSEQ multiplex PCR, yet TCRdb's version contains in-frame clones alone and is incomplete. The sample holds 75,000 to 95,000 clones; 85% are singletons and the top ten take about 4.6%. This specimen consisted of peripheral blood, obtained 28 days after the second AZD1222 dose. Receptor source: an adult who received the AZD1222 COVID-19 vaccine.

The rearrangement uses TRBV6-6 and TRBJ2-7; TRBD2 matches 9 bases. V was clipped by 1 base and J by 2 bases; unmatched bases: 3. Germline CDR1 is MNHNY and CDR2 is SVGAGI (reference sequence). This CDR3 is 15 amino acids long. The CDR3 region has the DNA TGTGCCAGCAGTTACTACGGCGGGGGGGCCTACGAGCAGTACTTC. Its protein is CASSYYGGGAYEQYF.

The chain employs TRBV19 and TRBJ1-4, with a possible D match to TRBD1 (6 bases). This CDR3 has 15 residues. CDR1 is LNHDA, CDR2 SQIVND, per germline (reference sequence). V was pared by 8 bases and J by 6 bases, with 19 bases between. The CDR3 region is CASAISTGGYEKLFF. For the CDR3, the DNA is TGTGCCAGTGCAATCTCGACAGGAGGGTATGAAAAACTGTTTTTT.

The CDR3 nucleotides are TGTGCCAGCAGCTTACAGGGGCACACCGGGGAGCTGTTTTTT. Protein sequence: CASSLQGHTGELFF. This chain connects TRBV7-3 to TRBJ2-2; possible D gene TRBD1, 6 bases. V was shortened by 2 bases and J by 3 bases, with 7 bases between the two germline ends. This CDR3 is 14 amino acids long. Germline CDR1 SGHTA, CDR2 FQGTGA.

The chain recombines TRBV5-1 with TRBJ2-5; no definite D call. V was shortened by 0 bases and J by 1 base, with 4 bases between the two germline ends. CDR1 SGHRS and CDR2 YFSETQ come from the germline V gene. The CDR3 covers 13 residues. The CDR3 DNA reads as TGCGCCAGCAGCTTGGGCACCCAAGAGACCCAGTACTTC. Amino acids: CASSLGTQETQYF.

The chain couples TRBV5-5 to TRBJ2-1; D might be TRBD2 (6 bases). The CDR3 is 12 amino acids. The V and J ends lost 4 bases and 15 bases respectively, with 17 bases between them. Germline V gene data show CDR1 as SGHKS and CDR2 as YYEKEE (reference sequence). CDR3 sequence reads: CASSLWTNPVFF. Here the CDR3 DNA reads TGTGCCAGCAGCCTATGGACTAACCCCGTGTTCTTC.

This clone was observed a single time. The DNA of the CDR3 is TGTGCCAGCAGTTACCGGGACGGGGGTGGAGGCTACACCTTC. Its translation is CASSYRDGGGGYTF. J is TRBJ1-2 and V is TRBV6-6, with D perhaps TRBD1 (5 bases). CDR3 size: 14 residues. The V end was cut by 2 bases, the J end by 8 bases, with 15 bases between. Germline-derived CDR1 and CDR2 are MNHNY and SVGAGI (reference sequence).

This chain connects TRBV9 to TRBJ1-1; D is perhaps TRBD1 (6 bases). The CDR3 length is 15 residues. The germline V and J ends were trimmed by 5 bases and 1 base, with 15 bases remaining between them. Germline CDR1 is SGDLS and CDR2 is YYNGEE. In nucleotides, the CDR3 is TGTGCCAGCAGACAGGGATCGGTGGGGAACACTGAAGCTTTCTTT. It specifies CASRQGSVGNTEAFF.

The V call is TRBV30, the J call TRBJ1-1, with 7 bases lining up with TRBD1. CDR1 is GTSNPN, CDR2 SVGIG, per germline (reference sequence). J was trimmed by 7 bases and V by 3 bases; bases with no gene match: 11. CDR3 length: 14 residues. The CDR3 bases are TGTGCCTGGAGCCCCCAGGGGGGGAGGGTTGAAGCTTTCTTT. It encodes CAWSPQGGRVEAFF.

The chain has TRBV5-1 and TRBJ2-5; D is perhaps TRBD2 (6 bases). From germline, CDR1 is SGHRS and CDR2 YFSETQ. The CDR3 length is 15 residues. Trimming removed 2 bases at V and 3 bases at J, with 14 bases between. DNA for the CDR3: TGCGCCAGCAGCTTAGGAGGGGCTATAAAAGAGACCCAGTACTTC. Protein product: CASSLGGAIKETQYF.

V gene TRBV15 combines with J gene TRBJ1-4; perhaps TRBD1 as D (6 bases). V was shortened by 5 bases and J by 6 bases, with 16 bases between the two germline ends. There are 15 residues in the CDR3. In germline, CDR1 is LNHNV, CDR2 YYDKDF (reference sequence). The CDR3 is CATSGNRAVDEKLFF. For the CDR3, the DNA is TGTGCCACCAGCGGGAACAGGGCTGTAGATGAAAAACTGTTTTTT.

The chain links TRBV29-1 to TRBJ1-2; 7 bases align to TRBD1. The CDR3 consists of 13 residues. In germline, CDR1 is SQVTM, CDR2 ANQGSEA. Trimming at V came to 7 bases and at J to 3 bases, leaving 8 bases not matched to a gene. The CDR3 is CSAQDRRYYGYTF. The CDR3 nucleotides are TGCAGCGCCCAGGACAGGCGTTACTATGGCTACACCTTC.

This clone was detected once. The rearrangement uses TRBV7-8 and TRBJ2-1; TRBD2 aligns across 8 bases. From germline, CDR1 is SGHVS and CDR2 FQNEAQ. J gave up 7 bases and V 5 bases, and 10 bases lay outside the gene matches. This CDR3 has 15 amino acids. The CDR3 sequence: CASSHMGRGDNEQFF. CDR3 coding DNA: TGTGCCAGCAGCCACATGGGGCGGGGGGATAATGAGCAGTTCTTC.

The rearrangement uses TRBV27 and TRBJ2-3; 9 bases are a match to TRBD2. V trimming: 2 bases; J trimming: 2 bases; junction bases outside the gene matches: 11. CDR3 length: 18 amino acids. Germline lookup yields CDR1 MNHEY and CDR2 SMNVEV (reference sequence). The CDR3 reads CASSLRPRLAGLTDTQYF. Written as DNA, the CDR3 is TGTGCCAGCAGTTTACGCCCTCGTCTAGCGGGGCTCACAGATACGCAGTATTTT.

The rearrangement joins TRBV27 to TRBJ1-2; tentative D call: TRBD1 (6 bases). Germline V CDR1 and CDR2: MNHEY, SMNVEV (reference sequence). The length of the CDR3 is 15 residues. V lost 4 bases, J lost 6 bases, and 18 bases lay in between. The CDR3 sequence is CASSSAIQGKNGYTF. The CDR3 coding sequence is TGTGCCAGCAGTTCGGCTATTCAGGGGAAAAATGGCTACACCTTC.

The CDR3 loop reads CASSQVTHRAGYEQYF. The CDR3 nucleotides read TGTGCCAGCAGCCAAGTCACCCACAGGGCAGGTTACGAGCAGTACTTC. V gene TRBV4-2 combines with J gene TRBJ2-7; the D gene is possibly TRBD1 (6 bases). Germline V gene sequence: CDR1 LGHNA, CDR2 YNFKEQ. Trimming removed 1 base at V and 4 bases at J, with 17 bases between. The CDR3 is 16 amino acids.

CDR3 protein: CASSPRQGGVNQPQHF. CDR3 nucleotides: TGCGCCAGCAGCCCCCGGCAGGGGGGGGTCAATCAGCCCCAGCATTTT. This rearrangement joins TRBV4-1 to TRBJ1-5; TRBD1 aligns across 7 bases. The CDR3 contains 16 residues. The V and J ends lost 4 bases and 3 bases, in that order; junction bases with no gene match: 9. Germline-derived CDR1 and CDR2 are MGHRA and YSYEKL.

The chain links TRBV7-8 to TRBJ2-2; 10 positions agree with TRBD2. Germline lookup yields CDR1 SGHVS and CDR2 FQNEAQ. With 2 bases clipped from V and 6 bases from J, the junction kept 6 bases outside the gene matches. CDR3 size: 16 residues. DNA of the CDR3: TGTGCCAGCAGCTTACGGAGCGGGGGGGCCTCCGGGGAGCTGTTTTTT. It is translated as CASSLRSGGASGELFF.